The 21 T cell receptor beta chains below were found in one sample sequenced in a study of T cell responses to AZD1222 COVID-19 vaccine. Profiled with immunoSEQ multiplex PCR; TCRdb holds only in-frame clones, not every one. The sample gives approximately 50,000 clones, 80% of which show up once; approximately 5% is in the top ten. This material consisted of peripheral blood, taken 28 days after the second AZD1222 dose. These receptors were taken from an adult who received the AZD1222 COVID-19 vaccine.

The chain carries TRBV20-1 and TRBJ1-6; maybe TRBD1 (5 bases). Germline V gene sequence: CDR1 DFQATT, CDR2 SNEGSKA (reference sequence). There are 13 residues in the CDR3. The V gene lost 3 bases and the J gene lost 12 bases, with 15 bases spanning the gap. CDR3 amino acids: CSASPGGYVPLHF. DNA of the CDR3: TGCAGTGCTAGTCCCGGGGGTTATGTACCCCTCCACTTT.

The chain is built from TRBV28 and TRBJ2-7; TRBD2 agrees at 8 bases. Germline-derived CDR1 and CDR2 are MDHEN and SYDVKM. V dropped 2 bases and J dropped 2; count of bases not matched to a gene: 2. The CDR3 runs 14 residues. The CDR3 bases are TGTGCCAGCAGTTTACAAGCGGGAGCCTACGAGCAGTACTTC. Translated, it gives CASSLQAGAYEQYF.

This clone was seen a handful of times. V usage is TRBV19 and J usage is TRBJ1-4; no clear D gene. There are 14 residues in the CDR3. Per the germline V gene, CDR1 is LNHDA and CDR2 is SQIVND (reference sequence). Trimming cost V 7 bases and J 0 bases, with 9 bases left between them. CDR3 sequence (DNA): TGTGCCAGTAACCTCGGGACAACTAATGAAAAACTGTTTTTT. It encodes CASNLGTTNEKLFF.

The chain carries TRBV2 and TRBJ2-3; TRBD1 might be the D (6 bases). In germline, CDR1 is SNHLY, CDR2 FYNNEI. V lost 7 bases, J lost 1 base, and 15 bases lay in between. This CDR3 has 15 residues. CDR3 nucleotides: TGTGCCAGCAATATACAGGGTGGCGGCACAGATACGCAGTATTTT. Protein sequence: CASNIQGGGTDTQYF.

This sequence joins TRBV10-3 and TRBJ2-5; D perhaps matches TRBD2 (6 bases). The ends were cut back, 10 bases at V and 4 bases at J, with 16 bases in the middle. The CDR3 loop spans 13 amino acids. CDR1 is ENHRY and CDR2 is SYGVKD in the germline V gene. CDR3 sequence reads: CASLRDPRETQYF. The CDR3 DNA reads as TGTGCCAGCCTGCGGGACCCCCGAGAGACCCAGTACTTC.

The gene calls are TRBV7-2 and TRBJ1-1, with 8 bases lining up with TRBD1. J was trimmed by 1 base and V by 4 bases; bases with no gene match: 2. The germline gives CDR1 SGHTA, CDR2 FQGNSA. CDR3 size: 14 residues. The CDR3 reads CASSWDRWNTEAFF. The CDR3 region has the DNA TGTGCCAGCAGCTGGGACAGGTGGAACACTGAAGCTTTCTTT.

V is TRBV10-3 and J is TRBJ1-4, with unresolved D. CDR3 length: 15 residues. The V end was cut by 0 bases, the J end by 1 base, with 6 bases between. Germline CDR1 and CDR2: ENHRY and SYGVKD. The chain's CDR3 is CAISESEGTNEKLFF. The CDR3 nucleotides are TGTGCCATCAGTGAGTCAGAGGGAACTAATGAAAAACTGTTTTTT.

This clone turned up a few times. This chain joins TRBV20-1 and TRBJ2-7, with D unclear. The germline V gene has CDR1 DFQATT and CDR2 SNEGSKA (reference sequence). V was pared by 3 bases and J by 7 bases, with 22 bases between. CDR3 size: 15 residues. Here the CDR3 reads CSASPWASVTIEQYF. The CDR3 region has the DNA TGCAGTGCTAGTCCTTGGGCGAGTGTTACGATTGAGCAGTACTTC.

The chain is built from TRBV28 and TRBJ1-1; D gene uncertain. CDR3 size: 16 residues. Germline CDR1 reads MDHEN; CDR2 reads SYDVKM. V was trimmed by 2 bases and J by 2 bases, leaving 15 bases between them. The chain's CDR3 is CASSLTQSGPNTEAFF. In DNA form, the CDR3 reads TGTGCCAGCAGTTTAACACAGTCGGGCCCCAACACTGAAGCTTTCTTT.

The gene calls are TRBV6-1 and TRBJ1-2; D ambiguous. Looked up from germline, CDR1 is MNHNS and CDR2 is SASEGT. Deletions cut 1 base from V and 5 bases from J, with 11 bases between. This CDR3 is 14 amino acids long. The CDR3, as DNA: TGTGCCAGCAGTGAAGTGATCACCAAGTATGGCTACACCTTC. This translates into CASSEVITKYGYTF.

Comments on this clone: Other DNA sequences in this sample translate to the same CDR3. The chain employs TRBV6-1 and TRBJ2-2; 11 nucleotides agree with TRBD2. The V segment lost 2 bases and the J segment 4 bases; nucleotides outside the gene matches: 9. Germline values: CDR1 MNHNS, CDR2 SASEGT. The CDR3 length is 18 residues. The CDR3 here is CASSELVAGGPVTGELFF. The CDR3 DNA follows: TGTGCCAGCAGTGAATTAGTAGCGGGAGGGCCTGTCACCGGGGAGCTGTTTTTT.

The V and J genes are TRBV12-5 and TRBJ2-1; D may be TRBD1 (7 bases). Germline loops: CDR1 LGHNT, CDR2 FRNRAP. Trimming shortened V by 0 bases and J by 8 bases, and 14 bases separated the two germline ends. The length of the CDR3 is 15 residues. CDR3 DNA: TGTGCTAGTGGTTTGGTCAGGGGGGCATTGGATGAGCAGTTCTTC. Protein sequence: CASGLVRGALDEQFF.

The rearrangement joins TRBV11-2 to TRBJ2-1; no definite D call. Per the germline V gene, CDR1 is SGHAT and CDR2 is FQNNGV. CDR3 length equals 13 residues. The V and J ends lost 0 bases and 8 bases respectively, with 8 bases between them. As DNA, the CDR3 is TGTGCCAGCAGCTTAGATCGGCGGCATGAGCAGTTCTTC. This encodes CASSLDRRHEQFF.

V gene TRBV5-5 combines with J gene TRBJ2-7, with 9 bases that match TRBD1. V gave up 3 bases and J gave up 6 bases; unmatched junction bases: 7. This CDR3 spans 14 amino acids. Germline V gene data show CDR1 as SGHKS and CDR2 as YYEKEE (reference sequence). Here the CDR3 DNA reads TGTGCCAGCAGCTCGACCGGGACAGGGCTCGAGCAGTACTTC. Its protein is CASSSTGTGLEQYF.

This chain joins TRBV6-4 and TRBJ1-1, with 7 bases fitting TRBD1. The CDR3 extends over 14 amino acids. From germline, CDR1 is MRHNA and CDR2 SNTAGT. V shed 5 bases and J 4 bases; nucleotides not matched to a gene: 7. Here the CDR3 reads CASSPEQGGTEAFF. The CDR3 DNA reads TGTGCCAGCAGTCCCGAGCAGGGGGGCACTGAAGCTTTCTTT.

This chain connects TRBV28 to TRBJ1-2, with D perhaps matching TRBD1 (5 bases). Germline lookup yields CDR1 MDHEN and CDR2 SYDVKM. The CDR3 extends over 14 amino acids. The V end lost 7 bases, the J end lost 5 bases, and 17 bases lay between the germline ends. CDR3 protein: CASNSGGRTYGYTF. As DNA, the CDR3 is TGTGCCAGCAACTCCGGGGGACGGACTTATGGCTACACCTTC.

The chain employs TRBV19 and TRBJ1-1; TRBD1 agrees at 11 bases. There are 20 residues in the CDR3. The trim removed 4 bases at V and 4 bases at J, leaving 20 bases unmatched. Germline V gives CDR1 LNHDA, CDR2 SQIVND (reference sequence). The CDR3 protein is CASSRRTGGALVSGRTEAFF. The CDR3 bases are TGTGCCAGTAGTAGACGGACAGGGGGCGCGTTGGTATCAGGACGCACTGAAGCTTTCTTT.

The V call is TRBV19, the J call TRBJ1-5; D is perhaps TRBD1 (5 bases). Germline V lookup: CDR1 LNHDA, CDR2 SQIVND (reference sequence). This CDR3 has 14 amino acids. The V end was cut by 7 bases, the J end by 7 bases, with 17 bases between. The DNA of the CDR3 is TGTGCCAGTAAGGGCGTCAGGGCCGAACAGCCCCAGCATTTT. The encoded protein is CASKGVRAEQPQHF.

This sequence joins TRBV10-1 and TRBJ1-1, with D tentatively TRBD1 (5 bases). The CDR3 is made up of 13 amino acids. Germline CDR1 WNHNN, CDR2 SYGVQD (reference sequence). The V and J ends lost 6 bases and 4 bases respectively, with 12 bases between them. The CDR3 bases are TGCGCCAGCAGCGCAGGGATTGGCACTGAAGCTTTCTTT. This encodes CASSAGIGTEAFF.

Note on this clone: The identical CDR3 is also encoded by other nucleotide sequences in the sample. The rearrangement joins TRBV28 to TRBJ2-7, with D unclear. Trimming removed 4 bases at V and 3 bases at J, with 4 bases between. Germline-derived CDR1 and CDR2 are MDHEN and SYDVKM. The CDR3 contains 11 residues. The CDR3 DNA follows: TGTGCCAGCAGTTCAAACTACGAGCAGTACGTC. Its translation: CASSSNYEQYV.

This chain links TRBV11-2 with TRBJ2-7; possible D gene TRBD2, 5 bases. Deletions cut 0 bases from V and 3 bases from J, with 12 bases between. CDR3 length: 15 residues. Germline CDR1 SGHAT, CDR2 FQNNGV. CDR3 coding DNA: TGTGCCAGCAGCTTAGATAGGGCGGGCAGCTACGAGCAGTACTTC. This gives the protein CASSLDRAGSYEQYF.